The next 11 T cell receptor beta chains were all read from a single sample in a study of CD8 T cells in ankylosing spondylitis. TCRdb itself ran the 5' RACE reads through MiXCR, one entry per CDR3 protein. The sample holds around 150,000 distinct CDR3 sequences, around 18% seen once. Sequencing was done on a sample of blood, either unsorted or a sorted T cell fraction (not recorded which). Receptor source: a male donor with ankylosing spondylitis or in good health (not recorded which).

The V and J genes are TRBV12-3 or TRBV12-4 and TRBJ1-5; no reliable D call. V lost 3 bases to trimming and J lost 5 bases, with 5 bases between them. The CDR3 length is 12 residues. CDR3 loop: CASSFNDQPQHF. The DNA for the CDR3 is TGTGCCAGCAGTTTTAACGATCAGCCCCAGCATTTT.

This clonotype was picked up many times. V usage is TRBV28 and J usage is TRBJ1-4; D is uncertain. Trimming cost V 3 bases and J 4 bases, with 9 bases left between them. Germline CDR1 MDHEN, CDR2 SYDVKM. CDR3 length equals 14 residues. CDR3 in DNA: TGTGCCAGCAGTTTTATGAAACTTAATGAAAAACTGTTTTTT. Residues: CASSFMKLNEKLFF. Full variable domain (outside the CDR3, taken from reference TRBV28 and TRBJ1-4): DVKVTQSSRYLVKRTGEKVFLECVQDMDHENMFWYRQDPGLGLRLIYFSYDVKMKEKGDIPEGYSVSREKKERFSLILESASTNQTSMYLCASSFMKLNEKLFFGSGTQLSVL.

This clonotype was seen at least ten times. The CDR3 loop is CASSYSQDSNQPQHF. CDR3 in DNA: TGTGCCAGCAGTTACTCCCAGGATAGCAATCAGCCCCAGCATTTT. The genes are TRBV6-2 or TRBV6-3 and TRBJ1-5; D ambiguous. This CDR3 contains 15 residues. The ends were cut back, 0 bases at V and 0 bases at J, with 6 bases in the middle. CDR1 and CDR2 from the germline V gene are MNHEY and SVGEGT.

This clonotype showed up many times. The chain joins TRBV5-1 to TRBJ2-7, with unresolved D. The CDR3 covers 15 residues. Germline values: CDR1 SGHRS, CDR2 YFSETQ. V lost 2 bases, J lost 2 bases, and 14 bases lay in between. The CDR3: CASSFSWASTYEQYF. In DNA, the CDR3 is TGCGCCAGCAGCTTTTCGTGGGCATCTACCTACGAGCAGTACTTC.

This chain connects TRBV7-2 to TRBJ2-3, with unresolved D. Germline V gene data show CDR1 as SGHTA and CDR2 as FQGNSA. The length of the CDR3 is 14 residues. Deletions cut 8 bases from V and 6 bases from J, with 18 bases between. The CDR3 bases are TGTGCCAGCGGCGGTAGGAGTTTTAGGGATACGCAGTATTTT. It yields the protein CASGGRSFRDTQYF.

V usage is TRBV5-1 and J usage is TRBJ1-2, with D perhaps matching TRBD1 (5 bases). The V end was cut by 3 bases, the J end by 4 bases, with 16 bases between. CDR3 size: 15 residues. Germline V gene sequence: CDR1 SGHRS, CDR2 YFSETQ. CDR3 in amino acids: CASSSSLQDLYGYTF. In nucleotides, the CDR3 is TGCGCCAGCAGCTCCTCTTTACAGGACCTCTATGGCTACACCTTC.

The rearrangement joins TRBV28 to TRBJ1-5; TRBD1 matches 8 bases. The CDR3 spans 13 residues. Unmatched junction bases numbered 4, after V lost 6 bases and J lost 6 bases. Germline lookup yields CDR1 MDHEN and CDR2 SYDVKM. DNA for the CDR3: TGTGCCAGCAGACCTACAGGGGGTCAGCCCCAGCATTTT. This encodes CASRPTGGQPQHF.

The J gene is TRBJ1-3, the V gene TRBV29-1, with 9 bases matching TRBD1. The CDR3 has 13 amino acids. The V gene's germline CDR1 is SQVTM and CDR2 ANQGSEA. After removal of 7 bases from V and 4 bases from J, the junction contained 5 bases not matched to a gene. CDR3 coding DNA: TGCAGCGCTAGGGACAGGGACGGAAACACCATATATTTT. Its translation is CSARDRDGNTIYF. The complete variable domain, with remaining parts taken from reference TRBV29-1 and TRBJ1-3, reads SAVISQKPSRDICQRGTSLTIQCQVDSQVTMMFWYRQQPGQSLTLIATANQGSEATYESGFVIDKFPISRPNLTFSTLTVSNMSPEDSSIYLCSARDRDGNTIYFGEGSWLTVV.

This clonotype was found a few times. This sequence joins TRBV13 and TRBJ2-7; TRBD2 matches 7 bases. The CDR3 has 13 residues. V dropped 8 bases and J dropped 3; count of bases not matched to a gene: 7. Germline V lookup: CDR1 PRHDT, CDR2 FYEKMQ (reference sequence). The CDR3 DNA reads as TGTGCCAGCCGCCGGTCGGGGGGCTACGAGCAGTACTTC. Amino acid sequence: CASRRSGGYEQYF.

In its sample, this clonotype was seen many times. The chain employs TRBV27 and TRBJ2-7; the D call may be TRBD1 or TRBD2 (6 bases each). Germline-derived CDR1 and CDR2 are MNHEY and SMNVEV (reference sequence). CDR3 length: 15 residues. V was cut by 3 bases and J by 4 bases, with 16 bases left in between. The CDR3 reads CASSFGGGRSYEQYF. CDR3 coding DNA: TGTGCCAGCAGTTTTGGAGGGGGTCGATCGTACGAGCAGTACTTC.

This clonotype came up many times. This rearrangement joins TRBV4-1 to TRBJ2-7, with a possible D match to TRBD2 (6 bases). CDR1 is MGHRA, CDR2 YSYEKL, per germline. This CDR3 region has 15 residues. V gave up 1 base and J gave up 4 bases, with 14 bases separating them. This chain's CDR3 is CASSQGRDRSYEQYF. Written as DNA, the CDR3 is TGCGCCAGCAGCCAAGGGCGGGACCGATCTTACGAGCAGTACTTC.